This T cell receptor beta chain was identified in a study of identifying expanded T cells in peripheral blood. On this clone: Its antigen remains unknown.

Sequencing was performed with immunoSEQ multiplex PCR; in TCRdb, only in-frame clones are kept and a portion is missing. The sample carries around 100,000 clones, 80% to 90% recorded once. Germline lookup yields CDR1 SGHTA and CDR2 FQGNSA. V dropped 5 bases and J dropped 5 bases, with 27 bases sitting between them. The length of the CDR3 is 18 residues. Study-wide points: Differentially abundant clones: roughly 1.3 between replicates, 16.4 at 2 to 3 weeks, approximately 18 at four.

The sample was blood. This TCR was recovered from a person aged 18-69 years in good health. This chain connects TRBV7-2 to TRBJ2-5; no definite D call. In DNA form, the CDR3 reads TGTGCCAGCAGCCCCAATAGGTCTCCTAGACCAGACGCGGAGACCCAGTACTTC. Residues: CASSPNRSPRPDAETQYF.